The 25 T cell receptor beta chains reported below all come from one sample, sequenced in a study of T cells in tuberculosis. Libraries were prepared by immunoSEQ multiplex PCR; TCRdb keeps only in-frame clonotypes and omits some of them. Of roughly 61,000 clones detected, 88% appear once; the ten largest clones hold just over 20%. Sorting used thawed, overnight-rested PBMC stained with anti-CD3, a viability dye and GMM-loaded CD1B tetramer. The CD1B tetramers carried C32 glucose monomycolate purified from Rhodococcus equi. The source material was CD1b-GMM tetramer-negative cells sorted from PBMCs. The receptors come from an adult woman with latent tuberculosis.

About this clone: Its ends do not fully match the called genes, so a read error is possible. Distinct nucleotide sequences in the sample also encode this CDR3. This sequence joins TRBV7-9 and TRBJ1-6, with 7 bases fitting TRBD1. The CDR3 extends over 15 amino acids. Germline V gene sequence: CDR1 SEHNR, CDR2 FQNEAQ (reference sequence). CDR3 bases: TGTGCCAGCAGCTTAGGGAACAGGGGTAATTCCCCCCTCCACTTT. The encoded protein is CASSLGNRGNSPLHF.

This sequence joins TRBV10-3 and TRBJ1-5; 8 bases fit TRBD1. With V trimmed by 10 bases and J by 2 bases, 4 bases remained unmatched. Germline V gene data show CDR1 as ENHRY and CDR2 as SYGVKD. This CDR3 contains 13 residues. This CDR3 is CATQTGGNQPQHF. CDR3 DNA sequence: TGTGCCACCCAGACAGGGGGCAATCAGCCCCAGCATTTT.

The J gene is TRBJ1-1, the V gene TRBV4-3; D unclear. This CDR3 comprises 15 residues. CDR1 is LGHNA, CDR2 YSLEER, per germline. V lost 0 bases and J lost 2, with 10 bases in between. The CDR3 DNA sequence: TGCGCCAGCAGCCAAGACGCGCGGGGAAACACTGAAGCTTTCTTT. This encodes CASSQDARGNTEAFF.

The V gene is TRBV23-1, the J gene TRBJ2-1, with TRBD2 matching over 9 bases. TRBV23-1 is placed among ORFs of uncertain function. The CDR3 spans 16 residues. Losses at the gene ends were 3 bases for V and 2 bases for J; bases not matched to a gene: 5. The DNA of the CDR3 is TGCGCCAGCAGTCACTACCAGCGGGGGGCCTACAATGAGCAGTTCTTC. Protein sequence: CASSHYQRGAYNEQFF.

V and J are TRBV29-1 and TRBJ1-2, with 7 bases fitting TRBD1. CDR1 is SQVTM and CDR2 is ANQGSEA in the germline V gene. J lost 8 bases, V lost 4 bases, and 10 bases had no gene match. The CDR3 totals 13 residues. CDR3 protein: CSVVEEGARGYTF. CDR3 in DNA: TGCAGCGTTGTCGAGGAGGGGGCTCGCGGCTACACCTTC.

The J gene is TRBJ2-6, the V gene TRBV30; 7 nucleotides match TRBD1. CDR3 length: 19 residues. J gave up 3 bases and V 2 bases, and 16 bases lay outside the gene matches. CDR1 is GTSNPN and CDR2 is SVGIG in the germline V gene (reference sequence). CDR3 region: CAWSHGAGGLLSGANVLTF. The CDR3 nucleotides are TGTGCCTGGAGTCACGGGGCAGGGGGTTTGCTTAGTGGGGCCAACGTCCTGACTTTC.

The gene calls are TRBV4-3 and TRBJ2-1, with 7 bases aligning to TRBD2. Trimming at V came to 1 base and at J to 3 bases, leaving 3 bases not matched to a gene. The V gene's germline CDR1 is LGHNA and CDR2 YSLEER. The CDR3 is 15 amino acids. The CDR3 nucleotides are TGCGCCAGCAGCCAAGGGGGGGGAGACTACAATGAGCAGTTCTTC. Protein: CASSQGGGDYNEQFF.

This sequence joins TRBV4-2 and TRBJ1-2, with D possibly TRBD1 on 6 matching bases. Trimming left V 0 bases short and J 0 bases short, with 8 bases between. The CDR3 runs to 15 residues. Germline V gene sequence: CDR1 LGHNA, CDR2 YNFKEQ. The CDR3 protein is CASSQDRGSNYGYTF. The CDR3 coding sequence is TGTGCCAGCAGCCAAGACAGGGGATCTAACTATGGCTACACCTTC.

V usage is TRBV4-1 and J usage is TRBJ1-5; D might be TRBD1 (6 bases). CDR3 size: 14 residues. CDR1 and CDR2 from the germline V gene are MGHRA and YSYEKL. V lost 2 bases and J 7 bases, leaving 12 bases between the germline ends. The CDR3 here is CASSQQGQGQPQHF. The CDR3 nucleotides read TGCGCCAGCAGCCAACAGGGGCAGGGACAGCCCCAGCATTTT.

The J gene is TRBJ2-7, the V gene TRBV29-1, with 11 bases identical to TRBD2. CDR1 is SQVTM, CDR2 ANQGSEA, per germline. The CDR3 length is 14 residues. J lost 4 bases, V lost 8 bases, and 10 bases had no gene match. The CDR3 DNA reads TGCAGCATCGTGACTAGCGGGGCCCTTTACGAGCAGTACTTC. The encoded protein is CSIVTSGALYEQYF.

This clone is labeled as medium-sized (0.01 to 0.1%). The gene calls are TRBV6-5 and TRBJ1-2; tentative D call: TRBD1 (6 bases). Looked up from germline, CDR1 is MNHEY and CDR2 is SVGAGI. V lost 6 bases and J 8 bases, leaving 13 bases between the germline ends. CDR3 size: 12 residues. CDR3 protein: CASRTGSGGYTF. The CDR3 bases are TGTGCCAGCAGAACAGGGTCCGGGGGCTACACCTTC.

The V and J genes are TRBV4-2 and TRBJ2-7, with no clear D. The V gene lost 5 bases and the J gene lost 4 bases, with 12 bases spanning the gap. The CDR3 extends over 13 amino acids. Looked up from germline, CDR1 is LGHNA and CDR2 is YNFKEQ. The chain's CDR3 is CASSSLTGYEQYF. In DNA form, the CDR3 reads TGTGCCAGCAGCTCACTTACGGGTTACGAGCAGTACTTC.

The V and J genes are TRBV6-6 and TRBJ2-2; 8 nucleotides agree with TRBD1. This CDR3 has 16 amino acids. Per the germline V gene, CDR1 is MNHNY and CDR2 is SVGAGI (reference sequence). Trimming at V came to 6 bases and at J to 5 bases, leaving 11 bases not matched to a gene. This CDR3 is CASRTGQGGRTGELFF. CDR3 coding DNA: TGTGCCAGCAGAACCGGACAGGGAGGAAGGACCGGGGAGCTGTTTTTT.

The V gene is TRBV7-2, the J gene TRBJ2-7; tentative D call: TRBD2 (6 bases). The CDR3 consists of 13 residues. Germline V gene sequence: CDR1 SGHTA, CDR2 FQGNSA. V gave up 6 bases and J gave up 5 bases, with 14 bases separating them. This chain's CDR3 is CASSRITGDEQYF. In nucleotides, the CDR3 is TGTGCCAGCAGTCGTATAACGGGGGACGAGCAGTACTTC.

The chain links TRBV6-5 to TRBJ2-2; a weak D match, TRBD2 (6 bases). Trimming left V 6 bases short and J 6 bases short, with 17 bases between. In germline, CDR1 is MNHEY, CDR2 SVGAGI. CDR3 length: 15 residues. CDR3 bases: TGTGCCAGCAGACCCCTACTAGCTTTCGCCGGGGAGCTGTTTTTT. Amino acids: CASRPLLAFAGELFF.

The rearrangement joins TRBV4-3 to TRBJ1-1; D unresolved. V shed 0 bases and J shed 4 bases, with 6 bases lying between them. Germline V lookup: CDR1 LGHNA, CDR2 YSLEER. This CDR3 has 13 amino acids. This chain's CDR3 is CASSQDPSTEAFF. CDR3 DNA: TGCGCCAGCAGCCAAGACCCCAGCACTGAAGCTTTCTTT.

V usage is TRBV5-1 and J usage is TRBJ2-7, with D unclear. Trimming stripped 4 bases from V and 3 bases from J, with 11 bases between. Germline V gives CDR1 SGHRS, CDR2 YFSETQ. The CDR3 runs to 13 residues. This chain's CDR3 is CASSRDKIYEQYF. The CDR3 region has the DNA TGCGCCAGCAGCCGTGACAAGATCTACGAGCAGTACTTC.

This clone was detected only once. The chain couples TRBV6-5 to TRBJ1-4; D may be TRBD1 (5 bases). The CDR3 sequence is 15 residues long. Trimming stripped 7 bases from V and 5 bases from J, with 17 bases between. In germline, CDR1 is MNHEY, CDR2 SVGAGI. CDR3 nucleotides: TGTGCCAGCAAAAGGGGCAGTCGCTCCAATGAAAAACTGTTTTTT. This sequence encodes CASKRGSRSNEKLFF.

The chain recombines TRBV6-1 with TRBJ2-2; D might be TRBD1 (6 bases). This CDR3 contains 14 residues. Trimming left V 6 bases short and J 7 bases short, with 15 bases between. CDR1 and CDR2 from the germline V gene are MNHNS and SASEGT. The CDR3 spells CASRGTGYIGELFF. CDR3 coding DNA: TGTGCCAGCAGAGGCACAGGGTACATCGGGGAGCTGTTTTTT.

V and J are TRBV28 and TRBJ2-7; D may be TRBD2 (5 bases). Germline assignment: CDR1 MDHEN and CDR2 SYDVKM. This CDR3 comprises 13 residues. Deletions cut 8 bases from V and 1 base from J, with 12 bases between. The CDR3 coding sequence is TGTGCCAGCTTAGGGCGGAGGTCCTACGAGCAGTACTTC. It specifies CASLGRRSYEQYF.

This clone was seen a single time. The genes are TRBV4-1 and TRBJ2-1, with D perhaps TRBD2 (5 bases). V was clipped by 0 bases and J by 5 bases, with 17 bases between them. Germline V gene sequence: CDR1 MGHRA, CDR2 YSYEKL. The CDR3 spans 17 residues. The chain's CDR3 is CASSQDGLLVYDNEQFF. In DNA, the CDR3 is TGCGCCAGCAGCCAAGATGGATTACTAGTGTACGACAATGAGCAGTTCTTC.

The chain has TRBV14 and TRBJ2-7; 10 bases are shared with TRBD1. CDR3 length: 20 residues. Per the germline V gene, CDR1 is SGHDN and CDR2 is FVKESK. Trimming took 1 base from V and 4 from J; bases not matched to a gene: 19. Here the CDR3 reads CASSQAAFDRGLKRSYEQYF. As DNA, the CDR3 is TGTGCCAGCAGCCAAGCGGCCTTCGACAGGGGGCTAAAACGATCTTACGAGCAGTACTTC. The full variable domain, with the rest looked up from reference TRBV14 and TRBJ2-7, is EAGVTQFPSHSVIEKGQTVTLRCDPISGHDNLYWYRRVMGKEIKFLLHFVKESKQDESGMPNNRFLAERTGGTYSTLKVQPAELEDSGVYFCASSQAAFDRGLKRSYEQYFGPGTRLTVT.

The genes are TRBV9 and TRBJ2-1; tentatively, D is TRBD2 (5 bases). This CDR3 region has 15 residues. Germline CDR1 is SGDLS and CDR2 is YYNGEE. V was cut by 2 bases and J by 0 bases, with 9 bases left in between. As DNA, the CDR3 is TGTGCCAGCAGCGTGTCCGAGGGCTCCTACAATGAGCAGTTCTTC. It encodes CASSVSEGSYNEQFF. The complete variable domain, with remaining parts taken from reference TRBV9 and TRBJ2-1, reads DSGVTQTPKHLITATGQRVTLRCSPRSGDLSVYWYQQSLDQGLQFLIQYYNGEERAKGNILERFSAQQFPDLHSELNLSSLELGDSALYFCASSVSEGSYNEQFFGPGTRLTVL.

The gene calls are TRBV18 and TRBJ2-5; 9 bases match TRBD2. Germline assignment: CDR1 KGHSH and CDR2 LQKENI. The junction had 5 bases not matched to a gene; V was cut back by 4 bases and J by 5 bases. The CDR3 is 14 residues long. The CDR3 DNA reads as TGTGCCAGCTCACAAACCGGGACTAGCGAGACCCAGTACTTC. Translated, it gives CASSQTGTSETQYF. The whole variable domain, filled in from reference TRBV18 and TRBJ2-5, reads NAGVMQNPRHLVRRRGQEARLRCSPMKGHSHVYWYRQLPEEGLKFMVYLQKENIIDESGMPKERFSAEFPKEGPSILRIQQVVRGDSAAYFCASSQTGTSETQYFGPGTRLLVL.

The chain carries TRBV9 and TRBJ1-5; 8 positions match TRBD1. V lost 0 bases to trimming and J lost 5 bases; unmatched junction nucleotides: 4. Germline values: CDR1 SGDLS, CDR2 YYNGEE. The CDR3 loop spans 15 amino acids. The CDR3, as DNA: TGTGCCAGCAGCGTAGGGATGACAGGGGATCAGCCCCAGCATTTT. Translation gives CASSVGMTGDQPQHF.